The rows below give T cell receptor beta chains drawn from one sample of a study of blood T cell repertoires in COVID-19. Data came from immunoSEQ multiplex PCR; TCRdb stores just in-frame clones and leaves some out. This sample yields under 200,000 clones, of which approximately 84% are seen a single time; less than 5.5% belongs to the top ten. Input material: peripheral blood. The source of these receptors is a woman of 80 years or more with acute or convalescent COVID-19. Each CDR3 is given with its conserved first and last residue. The order of the fields is D gene, clone size, V gene, J gene, CDR3 DNA, CDR3 protein. A D gene is named only where the DNA matches it firmly. Part of the rows lack a size; the others show once, few, many or a class for expanded clones.

D: NA
size: NA
V: TRBV29-1
J: TRBJ2-5
DNA: TGCAGCGTTGAACGGACAGACCAAGAGACCCAGTACTTC
CDR3: CSVERTDQETQYF

D: NA
size: NA
V: TRBV7-2
J: TRBJ2-3
DNA: TGTGCCAGCAGCTTAGGACCCGGGAGTGGCACAGATACGCAGTATTTT
CDR3: CASSLGPGSGTDTQYF

D: NA
size: NA
V: TRBV6-5
J: TRBJ1-1
DNA: TGTGCCAGCAGTTACTCGAGGTTCGGACAGCCTGAAGCTTTCTTT
CDR3: CASSYSRFGQPEAFF

D: TRBD1
size: NA
V: TRBV15
J: TRBJ1-5
DNA: TGTGCCACCAGCAGGACACTAACAGGGGAACGCAATCAGCCCCAGCATTTT
CDR3: CATSRTLTGERNQPQHF

D: NA
size: few
V: TRBV29-1
J: TRBJ1-2
DNA: TGCAGCTCGGGGGGAGCCCATGGCTACACCTTC
CDR3: CSSGGAHGYTF

D: TRBD1
size: NA
V: TRBV19
J: TRBJ1-3
DNA: TGTGCCAGTAGCCGGGGACAGGGACGATCTGGAAACACCATATATTTT
CDR3: CASSRGQGRSGNTIYF

D: NA
size: few
V: TRBV12-3/TRBV12-4
J: TRBJ2-7
DNA: TGTGCCAGCAGTCTTGATACTTACGAGCAGTACTTC
CDR3: CASSLDTYEQYF

D: TRBD1
size: NA
V: TRBV19
J: TRBJ1-1
DNA: TGTGCCAGTAGTATAGGGGACAGGGTACCTGAAGCTTTCTTT
CDR3: CASSIGDRVPEAFF

D: NA
size: few
V: TRBV2
J: TRBJ2-7
DNA: TGTGCCAGCCATCTTGCGGGCGGACCATACGAGCAGTACTTC
CDR3: CASHLAGGPYEQYF

D: TRBD1
size: once
V: TRBV27
J: TRBJ2-7
DNA: TGTGCCAGCAGTCCCGGGACAGGGGGCGGCTACGAGCAGTACTTC
CDR3: CASSPGTGGGYEQYF

D: NA
size: NA
V: TRBV2
J: TRBJ1-5
DNA: TGTGCCAGCAGTGAGGAGTTAGACAATCAGCCCCAGCATTTT
CDR3: CASSEELDNQPQHF

D: NA
size: few
V: TRBV5-5
J: TRBJ1-5
DNA: TGTGCCAGCAGCTTCTCAGGGAATAGCAATCAGCCCCAGCATTTT
CDR3: CASSFSGNSNQPQHF

D: NA
size: NA
V: TRBV6-5
J: TRBJ2-1
DNA: TGTGCCACATCCCAGGCCCCGATCTACAATGAGCAGTTCTTC
CDR3: CATSQAPIYNEQFF

D: NA
size: NA
V: TRBV6-4
J: TRBJ1-1
DNA: TGTGCCAGCAGTGACGTCGCGGGCGCTGAAGCTTTCTTT
CDR3: CASSDVAGAEAFF

D: TRBD1
size: NA
V: TRBV12-3/TRBV12-4
J: TRBJ2-1
DNA: TGTGCCAGCAGTTTGGACAGGGGGAATGAGCAGTTCTTC
CDR3: CASSLDRGNEQFF

D: TRBD2
size: NA
V: TRBV3-1/TRBV3-2
J: TRBJ2-4
DNA: TGTGCCAGCAGCCGGACGGGAGGGCCCCGAAACATTCAGTACTTC
CDR3: CASSRTGGPRNIQYF

D: NA
size: NA
V: TRBV27
J: TRBJ1-5
DNA: TGTGCCAGCAGTCCCTCCACGTCGGGTCAGCCCCAGCATTTT
CDR3: CASSPSTSGQPQHF

D: TRBD1
size: NA
V: TRBV5-4
J: TRBJ2-5
DNA: TGTGCCAGCAGCTTGGGGACAGGGTCGGTGGAGACCCAGTACTTC
CDR3: CASSLGTGSVETQYF

D: TRBD1
size: NA
V: TRBV3-1/TRBV3-2
J: TRBJ2-7
DNA: TGTGCCAGCAGCCCCCCTAGGACAGGGAAACGCTCCTACGAGCAGTACTTC
CDR3: CASSPPRTGKRSYEQYF

D: TRBD1
size: NA
V: TRBV7-2
J: TRBJ2-7
DNA: TGTGCCAGCAGCTTAGTAGGGACAGTCTCCTACGAGCAGTACTTC
CDR3: CASSLVGTVSYEQYF

D: NA
size: NA
V: TRBV9
J: TRBJ1-2
DNA: TGTGCCAGCAGCCTCCTCTCGGCATTCGCGGGTGGCGGCTACACCTTC
CDR3: CASSLLSAFAGGGYTF

D: NA
size: NA
V: TRBV7-8
J: TRBJ2-7
DNA: TGTGCCAGCAGCCAGCCCGCACTCGAGCAGTACTTC
CDR3: CASSQPALEQYF

D: NA
size: few
V: TRBV18
J: TRBJ1-1
DNA: TGTGCCAGCTCACCCCGTCAGGGGTTCATGAACACTGAAGCTTTCTTT
CDR3: CASSPRQGFMNTEAFF

D: NA
size: NA
V: TRBV7-3
J: TRBJ1-2
DNA: TGTGCCAGCAGCCGGACAGCGGACTATGGCTACACCTTC
CDR3: CASSRTADYGYTF

D: NA
size: NA
V: TRBV11-2
J: TRBJ2-1
DNA: TGTGCCAGCAGCTTAGGGCGGTGGAATGAGCAGTTCTTC
CDR3: CASSLGRWNEQFF

D: NA
size: NA
V: TRBV5-4
J: TRBJ2-1
DNA: TGTGCCAGCAGCTTGCAAGCCGGGAGTTACAATGAGCAGTTCTTC
CDR3: CASSLQAGSYNEQFF

D: NA
size: NA
V: TRBV6-5
J: TRBJ1-3
DNA: TGTGCCAGCAGTAGAGCCGGGATCCCTGGAAACACCATATATTTT
CDR3: CASSRAGIPGNTIYF

D: NA
size: NA
V: TRBV5-1
J: TRBJ1-4
DNA: TGCGCCAGCAGCTCAACAGGGAACGATGAAAAACTGTTTTTT
CDR3: CASSSTGNDEKLFF

D: NA
size: NA
V: TRBV12-3/TRBV12-4
J: TRBJ1-2
DNA: TGTGCCAGCAGTTTTGTCAGCTATGGCTACACCTTC
CDR3: CASSFVSYGYTF

D: NA
size: NA
V: TRBV11-2
J: TRBJ2-3
DNA: TGTGCCAGCAGCTTAGGGCAGGTTGTAGATACGCAGTATTTT
CDR3: CASSLGQVVDTQYF

D: NA
size: NA
V: TRBV28
J: TRBJ1-2
DNA: TGTGCCAGCAGTTTAAAAGAGGGAGGGCCCATCTATGGCTACACCTTC
CDR3: CASSLKEGGPIYGYTF

D: NA
size: NA
V: TRBV18
J: TRBJ1-2
DNA: TGTGCCAGCTCACCAGGGGGCGCCGGCTATGGCTACACCTTC
CDR3: CASSPGGAGYGYTF

D: TRBD1
size: NA
V: TRBV24-1
J: TRBJ2-3
DNA: TGTGCCACCAGTGATGCACCCGGGACAGGGGGCCCGGGGGCAACTAGCACAGATACGCAGTATTTT
CDR3: CATSDAPGTGGPGATSTDTQYF

D: TRBD1
size: NA
V: TRBV7-2
J: TRBJ1-4
DNA: TGTGCCAGCAGCCGCCGTAATGGGATTTGGGACAGGGCAGAAAAACTGTTTTTT
CDR3: CASSRRNGIWDRAEKLFF

D: NA
size: NA
V: TRBV2
J: TRBJ1-1
DNA: TGTGCCAGCAGGGCCGGAGGGGACACTGAAGCTTTCTTT
CDR3: CASRAGGDTEAFF

D: NA
size: NA
V: TRBV5-6
J: TRBJ1-1
DNA: TGTGCCAGCAGCTTGTTGAGGGAGCGGGGAATGCTCACTGAAGCTTTCTTT
CDR3: CASSLLRERGMLTEAFF

D: NA
size: NA
V: TRBV6-5
J: TRBJ1-2
DNA: TGTGCCAGCAGCATGACGGCGGAGGGGTATGGCTACACCTTC
CDR3: CASSMTAEGYGYTF

D: NA
size: NA
V: TRBV19
J: TRBJ2-1
DNA: TGTGCCAGTAGTTTTTCCAGGGTCCATGAGCAGTTCTTC
CDR3: CASSFSRVHEQFF

D: NA
size: NA
V: TRBV6-5
J: TRBJ2-6
DNA: TGTGCCAGCTTCCTCAGTGGGGCCAACGTCCTGACTTTC
CDR3: CASFLSGANVLTF

D: NA
size: NA
V: TRBV3-1/TRBV3-2
J: TRBJ2-5
DNA: TGTGCCAGCAGGGGGGGGGCCCAAGAGACCCAGTACTTC
CDR3: CASRGGAQETQYF

D: NA
size: NA
V: TRBV18
J: TRBJ2-5
DNA: TGTGCCAGCTCACCATGGGCAGCGGACCAAGAGACCCAGTACTTC
CDR3: CASSPWAADQETQYF

D: NA
size: NA
V: TRBV9
J: TRBJ2-7
DNA: TGTGCCAGCAGCGTAGGTCCTACCTACGAGCAGTACTTC
CDR3: CASSVGPTYEQYF

D: NA
size: NA
V: TRBV3-1/TRBV3-2
J: TRBJ1-2
DNA: TGTGCCAGCAGCCTCCTCGGGGGGCTGGGAGGCTACACCTTC
CDR3: CASSLLGGLGGYTF

D: NA
size: NA
V: TRBV2
J: TRBJ1-1
DNA: TGTGCCAGCAGTGTAGCCCAGGGTGGGACTGAAGCTTTCTTT
CDR3: CASSVAQGGTEAFF

D: TRBD1
size: NA
V: TRBV11-1
J: TRBJ1-2
DNA: TGTGCCAGCAGCTTAGAGGGACAGGGAGATCGGCACACCTTC
CDR3: CASSLEGQGDRHTF

D: NA
size: NA
V: TRBV30
J: TRBJ1-5
DNA: TGTGCCTGGAGTACAACTACCAATCAGCCCCAGCATTTT
CDR3: CAWSTTTNQPQHF

D: NA
size: NA
V: TRBV18
J: TRBJ2-2
DNA: TGTGCCAGCCCCGCGCAGGGTAACGGGGAGCTGTTTTTT
CDR3: CASPAQGNGELFF

D: NA
size: NA
V: TRBV7-9
J: TRBJ2-2
DNA: TGTGCCAGCAGCTTTCTTGGGGGGATGGTCACCGGGGAGCTGTTTTTT
CDR3: CASSFLGGMVTGELFF

D: NA
size: NA
V: TRBV28
J: TRBJ1-2
DNA: TGTGCCAGCAGCCGACAGGCCTATGGCTACACCTTC
CDR3: CASSRQAYGYTF

D: NA
size: NA
V: TRBV5-1
J: TRBJ2-7
DNA: TGCGCCAGCAGCCAACTACAGGGGGGGTACGAGCAGTACTTC
CDR3: CASSQLQGGYEQYF

D: NA
size: NA
V: TRBV28
J: TRBJ2-2
DNA: TGTGCCAGCAGGCCACCCGGGAGTCGGGCGACCGGGGAGCTGTTTTTT
CDR3: CASRPPGSRATGELFF

D: TRBD1
size: few
V: TRBV5-4
J: TRBJ1-1
DNA: TGTGCCAGCAGCCATCCGGGACAGGGTCGGACTGAAGCTTTCTTT
CDR3: CASSHPGQGRTEAFF